These T cell receptor beta chains were read from a single sample in a study of blood T cell repertoires in COVID-19. Sequenced by immunoSEQ multiplex PCR; TCRdb stores in-frame clones only, minus some. The sample includes about 500,000 clones, 85% to 90% of them seen just once. Sequences were obtained from peripheral blood. The receptors derive from a woman aged 45 to 65 with COVID-19, enrolled during active disease. CDR3s include the opening cysteine and the closing phenylalanine or tryptophan. The D gene is left open where the match is weak. Size values are once, few and many counts, or a class for expanded clones, and some rows have none.

V gene,J gene,D gene,clone size,CDR3 protein,CDR3 DNA
TRBV4-1,TRBJ1-2,TRBD1,.,CASSQDRGGYGYGYTF,TGCGCCAGCAGCCAAGATCGAGGGGGCTACGGCTATGGCTACACCTTC
TRBV28,TRBJ2-7,TRBD2,.,CASRSGGAPSSYEQYF,TGTGCCAGCAGAAGCGGGGGGGCCCCCAGCTCCTACGAGCAGTACTTC
TRBV27,TRBJ1-1,.,.,CASSSPLPGAGETFF,TGTGCCAGCAGTTCCCCCCTGCCAGGGGCCGGTGAGACTTTCTTT
TRBV29-1,TRBJ1-4,TRBD1,.,CSVGTGGSTNEKLFF,TGCAGCGTCGGGACAGGGGGGTCAACTAATGAAAAACTGTTTTTT
TRBV29-1,TRBJ1-5,.,.,CSVATGSGYQPQHF,TGCAGCGTTGCAACAGGGTCGGGGTATCAGCCCCAGCATTTT
TRBV5-6,TRBJ1-1,.,.,CASSFRTRGFGLNEAFF,TGTGCCAGCAGCTTCCGCACCCGGGGGTTCGGGCTGAATGAAGCTTTCTTT
TRBV5-1,TRBJ1-4,TRBD1,.,CASSLRGLNEKLFF,TGCGCCAGCAGCTTGAGGGGGCTTAATGAAAAACTGTTTTTT
TRBV11-2,TRBJ1-3,.,.,CASSLGQNTIYF,TGTGCCAGCAGCCTCGGACAGAACACCATATATTTT
TRBV6-5,TRBJ2-1,TRBD2,.,CASRISGGEYNEQFF,TGTGCCAGCAGAATTAGCGGGGGGGAATACAATGAGCAGTTCTTC
TRBV30,TRBJ2-7,TRBD1,.,CAFGPGQGSYEQYF,TGTGCCTTTGGACCGGGACAGGGAAGCTACGAGCAGTACTTC
TRBV7-9,TRBJ2-3,TRBD2,.,CASSLLAGPLGSTDTQYF,TGTGCCAGCAGCTTACTAGCGGGGCCACTCGGGAGCACAGATACGCAGTATTTT
TRBV5-4,TRBJ2-7,TRBD1,once,CASSYDRGYEQYF,TGTGCCAGCAGCTATGACAGGGGCTACGAGCAGTACTTC
TRBV5-1,TRBJ1-5,.,.,CASSAVVQGLNQPQHF,TGCGCCAGCAGTGCGGTCGTACAGGGCTTAAATCAGCCCCAGCATTTT
TRBV18,TRBJ1-2,TRBD1,.,CASSPDRAEGYTF,TGTGCCAGCTCACCCGACAGGGCGGAAGGCTACACCTTC
TRBV12-3/TRBV12-4,TRBJ1-2,.,.,CASTLGAGRYTF,TGTGCCAGCACTTTAGGGGCGGGTCGCTACACCTTC
TRBV5-1,TRBJ2-7,.,.,CASSLGQLSYEQYF,TGCGCCAGCAGCTTGGGACAGCTATCCTACGAGCAGTACTTC